The 27 T cell receptor beta chains given below trace back to one sample, sequenced in a study of T cells in Graves' hyperthyroidism and ophthalmopathy. Template material for amplifying TCR beta CDR3 regions consisted of RNA transcripts. The HTBI primer set was used in a first-round RT-PCR of the TCR CDR3. Via MiXCR, TCRdb re-called the multiplex PCR reads, giving one row per CDR3 protein. The data contain roughly 420,000 distinct CDR3 sequences, about 13% of them singletons. The sample consisted of blood. The receptors were sampled from a woman aged 18-35 years with Graves' hyperthyroidism.

This clonotype has at least ten counts. The CDR3: CASSLGVTDYGYTF. Here the CDR3 DNA reads TGCGCCAGCAGCTTGGGTGTGACCGACTATGGCTACACCTTC. The chain is built from TRBV5-1 and TRBJ1-2, with D unclear. CDR1 is SGHRS and CDR2 is YFSETQ in the germline V gene. V dropped 0 bases and J dropped 3 bases, with 9 bases sitting between them. The CDR3 runs 14 residues.

This chain uses TRBV19 with TRBJ2-1; no definite D call. Trimming took 3 bases from V and 2 from J, leaving 5 bases between them. CDR3 length equals 13 residues. CDR1 is LNHDA, CDR2 SQIVND, per germline (reference sequence). CDR3 residues: CASSMSTYNEQFF. The DNA for the CDR3 is TGTGCCAGTAGTATGAGCACCTACAATGAGCAGTTCTTC.

The sample holds many counts of this clonotype. The chain links TRBV3-1 to TRBJ2-3, with 8 positions matching TRBD2. V trimming: 1 base; J trimming: 0 bases; junction bases outside the gene matches: 3. CDR3 size: 16 residues. Germline CDR1 LGHDT, CDR2 YNNKEL (reference sequence). In DNA, the CDR3 is TGTGCCAGCAGCCAAGGGACTAGCCGAAGCACAGATACGCAGTATTTT. Its translation: CASSQGTSRSTDTQYF.

In its sample, this clonotype was seen a few times. This chain connects TRBV10-2 to TRBJ2-5; a weak D match, TRBD1 (6 bases). Looked up from germline, CDR1 is WSHSY and CDR2 is SAAADI. V was trimmed by 1 base and J by 0 bases, leaving 12 bases between them. There are 16 residues in the CDR3. The CDR3 is CASSEYGTSYQETQYF. Here the CDR3 DNA reads TGCGCCAGCAGTGAGTATGGGACATCATACCAAGAGACCCAGTACTTC.

V is TRBV19 and J is TRBJ1-1; tentatively, D is TRBD1 (6 bases). The germline CDR1 and CDR2 sequences are LNHDA and SQIVND (reference sequence). This CDR3 is built from 17 residues. V lost 3 bases and J 0 bases, leaving 17 bases between the germline ends. The DNA for the CDR3 is TGTGCCAGTAGTATGCAAGGACAGTTTAGAATGAACACTGAAGCTTTCTTT. The encoded protein is CASSMQGQFRMNTEAFF.

CDR3 coding DNA: TGTGCCAGCAGTCGTTACACGGGCACCTACAATGAGCAGTTCTTC. It specifies CASSRYTGTYNEQFF. The gene calls are TRBV12-3 or TRBV12-4 and TRBJ2-1; D unclear. Trimming left V 5 bases short and J 2 bases short, with 13 bases between. The CDR3 has 15 residues.

This clonotype occurred a few times. With a much larger clone just one base away, this may be a read error. The CDR3 DNA is TGTGCCAGCGAAGATCCCGGGACTAGCCACGAGCAGTACTTC. Protein sequence: CASEDPGTSHEQYF. The chain combines TRBV2 with TRBJ2-7, with 9 bases that match TRBD2. The CDR3 covers 14 residues. The trim removed 8 bases at V and 5 bases at J, leaving 10 bases unmatched. The germline V gene encodes CDR1 SNHLY and CDR2 FYNNEI.

This clonotype showed up just a few times. This chain uses TRBV20-1 with TRBJ2-5; 12 nucleotides align to TRBD2. The length of the CDR3 is 14 residues. J lost 5 bases, V lost 6 bases, and 7 bases had no gene match. The germline V gene has CDR1 DFQATT and CDR2 SNEGSKA (reference sequence). CDR3 amino acids: CSADLAGGPETQYF. The DNA of the CDR3 is TGCAGTGCGGATCTAGCGGGAGGGCCGGAGACCCAGTACTTC.

This clonotype was recorded many times. The chain has TRBV28 and TRBJ2-7; TRBD1 matches at 7 bases. This CDR3 spans 15 amino acids. Germline V gene lookup returns CDR1 MDHEN and CDR2 SYDVKM. The J segment lost 2 bases and the V segment lost 2 bases, leaving 6 bases of the junction unmatched. The CDR3 DNA reads TGTGCCAGCAGTTTAGGCAGGGGGACCCCCTACGAGCAGTACTTC. Translated, it gives CASSLGRGTPYEQYF.

This clonotype has ten or more counts. This chain connects TRBV11-2 to TRBJ2-5; 8 bases align to TRBD1. Losses at the gene ends were 1 base for V and 1 base for J; bases not matched to a gene: 2. This CDR3 has 15 residues. Germline V gene sequence: CDR1 SGHAT, CDR2 FQNNGV. The CDR3 loop is CASSLAQGGQETQYF. CDR3 bases: TGTGCCAGCAGCTTAGCACAGGGGGGCCAAGAGACCCAGTACTTC. The entire variable domain, with the rest obtained from reference TRBV11-2 and TRBJ2-5, is as follows: EAGVAQSPRYKIIEKRQSVAFWCNPISGHATLYWYQQILGQGPKLLIQFQNNGVVDDSQLPKDRFSAERLKGVDSTLKIQPAKLEDSAVYLCASSLAQGGQETQYFGPGTRLLVL.

The chain employs TRBV6-2 or TRBV6-3 and TRBJ2-1, with TRBD2 matching over 8 bases. This CDR3 region has 16 residues. Germline CDR1 reads MNHEY; CDR2 reads SVGEGT. Germline trimming cut 5 bases from V and 6 bases from J; bases unmatched to any gene: 12. The CDR3 spells CASSVGRGLGSNEQFF. In nucleotides, the CDR3 is TGTGCCAGCAGTGTCGGGAGGGGACTAGGCTCCAATGAGCAGTTCTTC.

This clonotype was counted only a few times. The V call is TRBV6-1, the J call TRBJ2-7; D is ambiguous. Trimming removed 5 bases from V and 5 bases from J, with 10 bases in between. This CDR3 is 12 amino acids long. CDR1 and CDR2 (germline): MNHNS, SASEGT. The CDR3, as DNA: TGTGCCAGCAGTCCCGGCCCAAACGAGCAGTACTTC. Residues: CASSPGPNEQYF.

In its sample, this clonotype was seen many times. The chain uses TRBV2 and TRBJ2-5, with 10 bases lining up with TRBD2. Germline assignment: CDR1 SNHLY and CDR2 FYNNEI. CDR3 length equals 16 residues. J was trimmed by 5 bases and V by 9 bases; bases with no gene match: 15. As DNA, the CDR3 is TGTGCCAGTACCGGGACTAGCGCTGGCGAGGAGGAGACCCAGTACTTC. Amino acid sequence: CASTGTSAGEEETQYF.

This clonotype was detected ten times or more. J is TRBJ1-5 and V is TRBV28; 8 positions agree with TRBD1. With 4 bases clipped from V and 3 bases from J, the junction kept 2 bases outside the gene matches. Per the germline V gene, CDR1 is MDHEN and CDR2 is SYDVKM. This CDR3 region has 14 residues. The CDR3 is CASSSRGLNQPQHF. The DNA of the CDR3 is TGTGCCAGCAGTTCCAGGGGGCTCAATCAGCCCCAGCATTTT.

This chain links TRBV10-3 with TRBJ2-2, with D unclear. Germline values: CDR1 ENHRY, CDR2 SYGVKD. This CDR3 has 16 residues. V shed 2 bases and J shed 1 base, with 11 bases lying between them. CDR3 in DNA: TGTGCCATCAGTGAGGGGGTGCGAGGGAACACCGGGGAGCTGTTTTTT. Its translation: CAISEGVRGNTGELFF.

This clonotype was recorded many times. The chain joins TRBV6-6 to TRBJ2-7, with D tentatively TRBD1 or TRBD2 (5 bases each). The V end lost 0 bases, the J end lost 4 bases, and 7 bases lay between the germline ends. The CDR3 totals 13 residues. CDR1 MNHNY and CDR2 SVGAGI come from the germline V gene (reference sequence). The CDR3 here is CASSYSRGYEQYF. The CDR3 nucleotides are TGTGCCAGCAGTTACTCGAGGGGTTACGAGCAGTACTTC.

This clonotype was seen only a few times. The junction shows a germline mismatch at one end, possibly a read error. This sequence joins TRBV6-2 or TRBV6-3 and TRBJ2-1; D remains unclear. Germline CDR1 and CDR2: MNHEY and SVGEGT. CDR3 length: 16 amino acids. The CDR3 region is CASSPLADSSYSEQFF. Here the CDR3 DNA reads TGTGCCAGCAGCCCCCTGGCGGATAGCTCCTACAGTGAGCAGTTCTTC.

The genes are TRBV12-3 or TRBV12-4 and TRBJ2-2; 9 bases line up with TRBD2. The trim removed 6 bases at V and 5 bases at J, leaving 10 bases unmatched. CDR3 length: 16 residues. This CDR3 is CASSYLAGVQTGELFF. In nucleotides, the CDR3 is TGTGCCAGCAGCTATTTAGCGGGAGTTCAAACCGGGGAGCTGTTTTTT.

The rearrangement joins TRBV28 to TRBJ2-1; 12 bases fit TRBD2. The germline gives CDR1 MDHEN, CDR2 SYDVKM. V shed 6 bases, J shed 8 bases, and the junction held 5 bases outside the gene matches. CDR3 size: 14 residues. The CDR3 region has the DNA TGTGCCAGCAGCACGACTAGCGGGAGCTATGAGCAGTTCTTC. Protein: CASSTTSGSYEQFF.

This clonotype appeared a few times. The CDR3 DNA sequence: TGTGCCATCAGATCCGGGACTGGCCGAGATACGCAGTATTTT. Translating it yields CAIRSGTGRDTQYF. The chain joins TRBV10-3 to TRBJ2-3, with a possible D match to TRBD2 (6 bases). The CDR3 is 14 residues long. The germline V gene encodes CDR1 ENHRY and CDR2 SYGVKD. The V end lost 6 bases, the J end lost 5 bases, and 15 bases lay between the germline ends.

Details on this clonotype: One end of the junction varies from germline; a read error may be responsible. The chain couples TRBV13 to TRBJ2-2; no clear D. This CDR3 is 18 amino acids long. The germline CDR1 and CDR2 sequences are PRHDT and FYEKMQ (reference sequence). In DNA form, the CDR3 reads TGTACCAGCAGCAATCCCTCCGGTATGAGCGAGAACACCGGGGAGCTGTTTTTT. This encodes CTSSNPSGMSENTGELFF.

This clonotype was recorded a few times. A clone one base away is much larger, so this may be a read error. The genes are TRBV12-3 or TRBV12-4 and TRBJ2-2, with D maybe TRBD1 (6 bases). The CDR3 totals 15 residues. The CDR3 sequence: CASTGDRSITGELSF. The CDR3 DNA sequence: TGTGCCAGCACTGGCGACAGGAGCATCACCGGGGAGCTGTCTTTT.

This clonotype appeared many times. This sequence joins TRBV5-6 and TRBJ2-3, with D perhaps being TRBD1 or TRBD2 (6 bases each). Germline V gene sequence: CDR1 SGHDT, CDR2 YYEEEE. Trimming took off 3 bases at V and 0 bases at J, with 8 bases between the two ends. This CDR3 is 14 amino acids long. This CDR3 reads CASSWRGSTDTQYF. CDR3 bases: TGTGCCAGCAGCTGGAGGGGGAGCACAGATACGCAGTATTTT.

The chain carries TRBV7-9 and TRBJ1-1; TRBD1 matches at 9 bases. The CDR3 is made up of 15 amino acids. Germline assignment: CDR1 SEHNR and CDR2 FQNEAQ (reference sequence). The V gene end was trimmed by 1 base and the J gene end by 3 bases; junction bases not matched to a gene: 3. This CDR3 reads CASSLGTGADTEAFF. The CDR3 DNA sequence: TGTGCCAGCAGCTTAGGGACAGGGGCAGACACTGAAGCTTTCTTT.

This clonotype came up many times. This sequence joins TRBV28 and TRBJ1-5; D gene unclear. The CDR3 runs 12 residues. Trimming pared 6 bases from V and 0 bases from J, leaving 3 bases between. Germline V gene data show CDR1 as MDHEN and CDR2 as SYDVKM. The CDR3 spells CASRNSNQPQHF. The CDR3 DNA reads TGTGCCAGCAGAAATAGCAATCAGCCCCAGCATTTT. Full variable domain (outside the CDR3, taken from reference TRBV28 and TRBJ1-5): DVKVTQSSRYLVKRTGEKVFLECVQDMDHENMFWYRQDPGLGLRLIYFSYDVKMKEKGDIPEGYSVSREKKERFSLILESASTNQTSMYLCASRNSNQPQHFGDGTRLSIL.

The gene calls are TRBV11-2 and TRBJ2-3, with 10 bases fitting TRBD2. V shed 5 bases and J 1 base; nucleotides not matched to a gene: 9. Germline values: CDR1 SGHAT, CDR2 FQNNGV. The CDR3 consists of 17 residues. The CDR3 DNA reads as TGTGCCAGCAGCGTAACTAGCGGGATGGGAGGCACAGATACGCAGTATTTT. This encodes CASSVTSGMGGTDTQYF.

The chain recombines TRBV12-3 or TRBV12-4 with TRBJ2-5; 11 nucleotides agree with TRBD2. The V gene end was trimmed by 3 bases and the J gene end by 5 bases; junction bases not matched to a gene: 5. The CDR3 is 15 residues long. CDR3 sequence reads: CASSLASGRRETQYF. The CDR3 DNA is TGTGCCAGCAGTTTGGCTAGCGGGAGGAGGGAGACCCAGTACTTC.